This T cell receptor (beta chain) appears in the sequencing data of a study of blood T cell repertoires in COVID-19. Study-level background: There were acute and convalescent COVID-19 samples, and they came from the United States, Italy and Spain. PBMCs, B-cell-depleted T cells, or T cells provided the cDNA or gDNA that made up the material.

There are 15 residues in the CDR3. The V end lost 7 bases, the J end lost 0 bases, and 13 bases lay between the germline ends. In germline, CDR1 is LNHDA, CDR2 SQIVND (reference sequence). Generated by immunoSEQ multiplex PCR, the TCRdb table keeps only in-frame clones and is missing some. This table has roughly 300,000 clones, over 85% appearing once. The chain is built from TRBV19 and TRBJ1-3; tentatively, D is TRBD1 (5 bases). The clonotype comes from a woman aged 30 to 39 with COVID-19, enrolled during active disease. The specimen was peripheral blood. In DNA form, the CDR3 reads TGTGCCAGTACCCCTAAGGGGCTCTCTGGAAACACCATATATTTT. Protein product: CASTPKGLSGNTIYF. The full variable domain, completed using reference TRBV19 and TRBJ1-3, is DGGITQSPKYLFRKEGQNVTLSCEQNLNHDAMYWYRQDPGQGLRLIYYSQIVNDFQKGDIAEGYSVSREKKESFPLTVTSAQKNPTAFYLCASTPKGLSGNTIYFGEGSWLTVV.